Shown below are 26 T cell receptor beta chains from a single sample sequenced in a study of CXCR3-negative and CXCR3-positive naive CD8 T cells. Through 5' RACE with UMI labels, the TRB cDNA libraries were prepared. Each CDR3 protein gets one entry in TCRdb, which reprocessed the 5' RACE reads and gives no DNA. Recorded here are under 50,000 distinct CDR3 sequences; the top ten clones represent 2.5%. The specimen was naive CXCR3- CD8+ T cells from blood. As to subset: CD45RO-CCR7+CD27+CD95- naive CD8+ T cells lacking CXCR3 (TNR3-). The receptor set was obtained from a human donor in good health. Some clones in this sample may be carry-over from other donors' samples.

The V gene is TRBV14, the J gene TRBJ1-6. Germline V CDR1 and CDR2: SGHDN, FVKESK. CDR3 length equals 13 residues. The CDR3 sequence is CASSQAVYSPLHF. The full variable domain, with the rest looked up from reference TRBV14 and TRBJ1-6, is EAGVTQFPSHSVIEKGQTVTLRCDPISGHDNLYWYRRVMGKEIKFLLHFVKESKQDESGMPNNRFLAERTGGTYSTLKVQPAELEDSGVYFCASSQAVYSPLHFGNGTRLTVT.

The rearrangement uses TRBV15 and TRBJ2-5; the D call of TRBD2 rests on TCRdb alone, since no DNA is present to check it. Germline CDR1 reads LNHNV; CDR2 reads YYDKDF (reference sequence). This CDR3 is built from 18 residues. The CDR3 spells CATSSSPTGPSLGETQYF.

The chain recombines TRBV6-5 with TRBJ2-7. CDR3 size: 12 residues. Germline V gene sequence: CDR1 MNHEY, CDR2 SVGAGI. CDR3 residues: CASRDNTYEQYF.

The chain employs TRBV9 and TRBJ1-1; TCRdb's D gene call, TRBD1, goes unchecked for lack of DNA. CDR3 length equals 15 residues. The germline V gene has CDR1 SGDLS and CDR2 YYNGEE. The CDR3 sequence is CASSPPGQRLGRAFF.

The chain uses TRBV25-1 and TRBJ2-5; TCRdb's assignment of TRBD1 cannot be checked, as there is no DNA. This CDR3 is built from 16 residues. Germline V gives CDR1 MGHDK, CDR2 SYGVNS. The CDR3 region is CASSEALGGWEKTQYF.

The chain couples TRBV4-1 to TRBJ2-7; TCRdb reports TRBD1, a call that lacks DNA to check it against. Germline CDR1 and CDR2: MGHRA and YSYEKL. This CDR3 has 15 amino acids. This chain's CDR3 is CASSQRDTPTYEQYF.

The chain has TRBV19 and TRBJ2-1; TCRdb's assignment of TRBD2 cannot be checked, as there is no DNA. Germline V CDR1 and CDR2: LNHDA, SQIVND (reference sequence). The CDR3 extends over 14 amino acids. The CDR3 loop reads CASSLAGSYNEQFF.

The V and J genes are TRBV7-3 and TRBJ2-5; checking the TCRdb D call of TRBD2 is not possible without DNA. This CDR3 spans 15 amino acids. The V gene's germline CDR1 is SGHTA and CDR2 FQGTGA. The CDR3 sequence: CASSLAGGGGETQYF.

CDR3 amino acids: CASSRNDRENTGELFF. The V gene is TRBV28, the J gene TRBJ2-2; TCRdb's D call, TRBD1, is unchecked because there is no DNA. CDR3 size: 16 residues. Looked up from germline, CDR1 is MDHEN and CDR2 is SYDVKM.

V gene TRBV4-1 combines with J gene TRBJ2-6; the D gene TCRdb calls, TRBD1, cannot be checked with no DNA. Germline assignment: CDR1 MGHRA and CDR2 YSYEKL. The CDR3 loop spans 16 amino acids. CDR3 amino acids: CASSSATGSGANVLTF.

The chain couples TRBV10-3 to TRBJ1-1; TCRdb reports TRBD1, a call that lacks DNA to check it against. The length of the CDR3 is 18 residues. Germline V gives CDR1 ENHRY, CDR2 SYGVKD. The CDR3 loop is CAISESSVGQGAIGEAFF.

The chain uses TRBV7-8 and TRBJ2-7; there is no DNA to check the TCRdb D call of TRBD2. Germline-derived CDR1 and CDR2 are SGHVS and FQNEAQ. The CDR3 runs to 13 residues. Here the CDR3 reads CASSTELGLEQYF.

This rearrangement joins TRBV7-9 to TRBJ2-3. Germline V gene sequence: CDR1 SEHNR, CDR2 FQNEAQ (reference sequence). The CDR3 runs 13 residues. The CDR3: CASTNIDTDTQYF.

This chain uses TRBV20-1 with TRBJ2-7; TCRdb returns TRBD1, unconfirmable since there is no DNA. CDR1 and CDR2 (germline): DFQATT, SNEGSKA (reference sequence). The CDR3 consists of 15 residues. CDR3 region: CSAKDRQGDPYEQYF.

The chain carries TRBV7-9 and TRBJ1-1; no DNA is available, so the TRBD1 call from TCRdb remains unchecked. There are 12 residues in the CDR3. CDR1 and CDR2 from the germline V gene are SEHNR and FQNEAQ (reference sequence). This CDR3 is CASSLGRTEAFF.

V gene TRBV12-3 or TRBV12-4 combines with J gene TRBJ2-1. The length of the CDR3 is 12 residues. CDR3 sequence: CASKFGWNEQFF.

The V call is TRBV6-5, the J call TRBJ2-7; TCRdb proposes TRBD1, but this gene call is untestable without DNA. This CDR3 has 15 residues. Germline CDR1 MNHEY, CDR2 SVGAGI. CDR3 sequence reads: CASSYYGTGLSEQYF.

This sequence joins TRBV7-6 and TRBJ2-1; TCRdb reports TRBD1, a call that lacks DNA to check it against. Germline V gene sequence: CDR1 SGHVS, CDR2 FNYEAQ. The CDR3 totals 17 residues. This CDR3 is CASSLTQARGPSNEQFF. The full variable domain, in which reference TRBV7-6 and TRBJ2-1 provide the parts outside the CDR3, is GAGVSQSPRYKVTKRGQDVALRCDPISGHVSLYWYRQALGQGPEFLTYFNYEAQQDKSGLPNDRFSAERPEGSISTLTIQRTEQRDSAMYRCASSLTQARGPSNEQFFGPGTRLTVL.

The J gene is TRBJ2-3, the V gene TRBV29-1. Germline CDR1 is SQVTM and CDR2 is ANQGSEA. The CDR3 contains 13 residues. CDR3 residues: CSVKGTEWGTQYF.

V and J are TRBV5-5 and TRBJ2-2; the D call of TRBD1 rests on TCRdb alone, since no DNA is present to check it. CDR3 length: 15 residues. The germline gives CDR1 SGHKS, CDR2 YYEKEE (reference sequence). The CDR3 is CASSLMGGPTGELFF.

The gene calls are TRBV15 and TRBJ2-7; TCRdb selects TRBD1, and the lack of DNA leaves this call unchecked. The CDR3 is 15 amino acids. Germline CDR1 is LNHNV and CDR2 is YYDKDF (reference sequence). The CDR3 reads CATSRDRTGGSEQYF.

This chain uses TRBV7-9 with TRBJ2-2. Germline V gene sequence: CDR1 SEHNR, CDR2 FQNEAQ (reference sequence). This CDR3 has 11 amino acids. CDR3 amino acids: CASTGSGELFF.

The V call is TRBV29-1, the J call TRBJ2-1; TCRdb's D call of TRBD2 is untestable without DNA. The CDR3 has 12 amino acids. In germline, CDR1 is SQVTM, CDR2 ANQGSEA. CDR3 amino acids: CSVYGTSNEQFF.

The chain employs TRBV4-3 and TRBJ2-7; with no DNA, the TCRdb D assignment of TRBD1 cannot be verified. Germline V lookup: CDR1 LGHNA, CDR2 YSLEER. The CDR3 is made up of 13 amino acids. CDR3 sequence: CASSATGVHEQYF.

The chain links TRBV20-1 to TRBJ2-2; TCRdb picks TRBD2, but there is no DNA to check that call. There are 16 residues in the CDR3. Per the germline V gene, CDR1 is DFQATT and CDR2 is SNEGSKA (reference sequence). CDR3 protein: CSARDLVKGDTGELFF.

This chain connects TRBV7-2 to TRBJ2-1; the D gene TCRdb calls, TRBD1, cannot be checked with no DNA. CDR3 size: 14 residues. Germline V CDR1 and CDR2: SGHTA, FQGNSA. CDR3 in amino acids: CASSPGGFYNEQFF.